Included here is one T cell receptor (beta chain) sequence, with context. The CDR3 length is 13 residues. In germline, CDR1 is SGHRS, CDR2 YFSETQ. The V end was cut by 3 bases, the J end by 2 bases, with 9 bases between. This record comes from a study of blood T cell repertoires in COVID-19. In the original processing: Amplification from reference gene primers served as the basis for estimated nucleated cell counts. Profiled with immunoSEQ multiplex PCR; TCRdb holds only in-frame clones, not every one. D and trimming were read from the DNA, whereas the V and J calls and clone size are those reported in that table. Among approximately 52,000 clones listed, approximately 92% were seen once.

Sequencing was carried out using peripheral blood. This rearrangement joins TRBV5-1 to TRBJ2-7; unclear D gene. The TCR originated in a man in his sixties with active COVID-19. The CDR3 region is CASSYTDPYEQYF. The CDR3 DNA sequence: TGCGCCAGCAGCTATACAGACCCCTACGAGCAGTACTTC.